These 31 T cell receptor beta chains were sequenced from one sample in a study of blood T cell repertoires in COVID-19. The assay was immunoSEQ multiplex PCR, and TCRdb's table has in-frame clones only and misses some. The repertoire holds approximately 150,000 clones, around 88% seen once, with 15% to 20% in the top ten. Sequencing was done on a sample of peripheral blood. Every receptor here comes from a woman aged 70-85 years who had recovered from COVID-19.

This chain links TRBV7-3 with TRBJ2-3; 9 positions match TRBD1. Germline CDR1 SGHTA, CDR2 FQGTGA. Trimming took 0 bases from V and 1 from J; bases not matched to a gene: 8. CDR3 length: 18 amino acids. The CDR3: CASSLTSTGQGRTDTQYF. In nucleotides, the CDR3 is TGTGCCAGCAGCTTAACGTCCACGGGACAGGGCCGCACAGATACGCAGTATTTT.

This clone has a single count. The gene calls are TRBV3-1 (or the pseudogene TRBV3-2) and TRBJ2-5; D gene unclear. CDR1 LGHDT and CDR2 YNNKEL come from the germline V gene (reference sequence). This CDR3 region has 12 residues. Trimming cost V 4 bases and J 5 bases, with 8 bases left between them. CDR3 in amino acids: CASSPPRETQYF. The DNA for the CDR3 is TGTGCCAGCAGCCCCCCGCGGGAGACCCAGTACTTC.

This chain joins TRBV6-5 and TRBJ1-1; D is possibly TRBD1 (5 bases). V lost 8 bases, J lost 4 bases, and 17 bases lay in between. From germline, CDR1 is MNHEY and CDR2 SVGAGI. This CDR3 comprises 14 residues. The CDR3 protein is CASGRGGAGTEAFF. The CDR3 nucleotides are TGTGCCAGCGGACGCGGGGGTGCGGGCACTGAAGCTTTCTTT.

The chain joins TRBV3-1 (or the pseudogene TRBV3-2) to TRBJ2-3; D is possibly TRBD1 (6 bases). Germline loops: CDR1 LGHDT, CDR2 YNNKEL (reference sequence). The germline V and J ends were trimmed by 3 bases and 9 bases, with 19 bases remaining between them. CDR3 length: 15 amino acids. CDR3 DNA: TGTGCCAGCAGCCAGGGTTTGGCTACCAGGGGCACGCAGTATTTT. This sequence encodes CASSQGLATRGTQYF.

V is TRBV18 and J is TRBJ1-1; TRBD1 is a possible D gene (6 bases). This CDR3 spans 13 amino acids. Between the trimmed V and J ends, which lost 4 bases and 8 bases, there was a span of 14 bases. The germline CDR1 and CDR2 sequences are KGHSH and LQKENI. As DNA, the CDR3 is TGTGCCAGCTCACTAAACTCCGGGACAGAAGCTTTCTTT. Translating it yields CASSLNSGTEAFF.

This clone appeared a few times. The V and J genes are TRBV30 and TRBJ1-6, with D hard to call. Trimming left V 2 bases short and J 6 bases short, with 8 bases between. The CDR3 has 13 amino acids. Germline CDR1 GTSNPN, CDR2 SVGIG (reference sequence). CDR3 sequence: CAWSPGFNSPLHF. In DNA, the CDR3 is TGTGCCTGGAGTCCGGGATTTAATTCACCCCTCCACTTT.

V usage is TRBV15 and J usage is TRBJ2-5; 11 positions match TRBD1. The CDR3 is 15 residues long. V shed 4 bases, J shed 5 bases, and the junction held 6 bases outside the gene matches. Germline V gene lookup returns CDR1 LNHNV and CDR2 YYDKDF (reference sequence). The CDR3 bases are TGTGCCACCAGCAACCACCGGGACAGGGGGGAGACCCAGTACTTC. Translated: CATSNHRDRGETQYF.

The chain links TRBV7-9 to TRBJ2-6; TRBD1 matches at 7 bases. CDR3 length equals 18 residues. Germline assignment: CDR1 SEHNR and CDR2 FQNEAQ (reference sequence). V dropped 6 bases and J dropped 1; count of bases not matched to a gene: 12. In DNA, the CDR3 is TGTGCCAGCAGACCCCGGGACAGAGCCGATTCTGGGGCCAACGTCCTGACTTTC. Translating gives CASRPRDRADSGANVLTF.

This chain joins TRBV2 and TRBJ1-4, with TRBD1 matching 7 bases. The junction had 12 bases not matched to a gene; V was cut back by 6 bases and J by 8 bases. Germline V gene lookup returns CDR1 SNHLY and CDR2 FYNNEI. This CDR3 comprises 15 residues. CDR3 bases: TGTGCCAGCAGCGGGACAGCAAACCGGGGGGAAAAACTGTTTTTT. This translates into CASSGTANRGEKLFF. Full variable domain (remainder filled in from reference TRBV2 and TRBJ1-4): EPEVTQTPSHQVTQMGQEVILRCVPISNHLYFYWYRQILGQKVEFLVSFYNNEISEKSEIFDDQFSVERPDGSNFTLKIRSTKLEDSAMYFCASSGTANRGEKLFFGSGTQLSVL.

J is TRBJ1-1 and V is TRBV4-2, with TRBD1 matching 7 bases. The CDR3 has 15 residues. After removal of 1 base from V and 13 bases from J, the junction contained 15 bases not matched to a gene. Germline CDR1 reads LGHNA; CDR2 reads YNFKEQ. The CDR3 coding sequence is TGTGCCAGCAGCCAAGGCAGCCCGCGACAGGGAATGGTTTTCTTT. This encodes CASSQGSPRQGMVFF.

The chain recombines TRBV2 with TRBJ1-4, with TRBD1 as a possible D gene (5 bases). The CDR3 spans 18 residues. The V and J ends lost 8 bases and 3 bases respectively, with 25 bases between them. The germline V gene has CDR1 SNHLY and CDR2 FYNNEI. The chain's CDR3 is CASVGGGPRPASNEKLFF. In DNA, the CDR3 is TGTGCCAGCGTCGGGGGAGGGCCTCGACCGGCATCTAATGAAAAACTGTTTTTT.

This clone was counted once. The chain couples TRBV10-3 to TRBJ1-5, with 8 nucleotides matching TRBD1. The germline gives CDR1 ENHRY, CDR2 SYGVKD. The CDR3 has 14 residues. V was clipped by 11 bases and J by 7 bases; unmatched bases: 13. Written as DNA, the CDR3 is TGTGCCTCCACCCCTGGACAGGGCGGGCAGCCCCAGCATTTT. Amino acid sequence: CASTPGQGGQPQHF.

The chain couples TRBV9 to TRBJ2-7; no reliable D call. V shed 3 bases and J shed 0 bases, with 10 bases lying between them. From germline, CDR1 is SGDLS and CDR2 YYNGEE. This CDR3 is built from 14 residues. The CDR3 is CASSEFGGSYEQYF. Written as DNA, the CDR3 is TGTGCCAGCAGCGAGTTCGGCGGCTCCTACGAGCAGTACTTC.

J is TRBJ2-7 and V is TRBV14; 10 bases line up with TRBD2. Germline assignment: CDR1 SGHDN and CDR2 FVKESK. J lost 3 bases, V lost 6 bases, and 8 bases had no gene match. The CDR3 runs to 15 residues. The CDR3 region is CASSQGTSAVYEQYF. The DNA of the CDR3 is TGTGCCAGCAGTCAGGGGACTAGCGCGGTCTACGAGCAGTACTTC.

This sequence joins TRBV4-3 and TRBJ2-7; TRBD2 matches at 8 bases. The CDR3 sequence is 16 residues long. J was trimmed by 4 bases and V by 1 base; bases with no gene match: 9. The germline CDR1 and CDR2 sequences are LGHNA and YSLEER. CDR3 in amino acids: CASSQGFSGSKYEQYF. In nucleotides, the CDR3 is TGCGCCAGCAGCCAAGGCTTCAGCGGGAGCAAGTACGAGCAGTACTTC.

This chain joins TRBV27 and TRBJ1-5; 7 positions agree with TRBD1. With 5 bases clipped from V and 3 bases from J, the junction kept 7 bases outside the gene matches. The germline V gene has CDR1 MNHEY and CDR2 SMNVEV (reference sequence). The CDR3 is 15 amino acids. Written as DNA, the CDR3 is TGTGCCAGCAGTCCGTGGGACAGCACCAATCAGCCCCAGCATTTT. Its protein is CASSPWDSTNQPQHF.

The chain links TRBV6-5 to TRBJ2-1, with 11 positions matching TRBD2. The CDR3 extends over 14 amino acids. V shed 7 bases and J 5 bases; nucleotides not matched to a gene: 4. The V gene's germline CDR1 is MNHEY and CDR2 SVGAGI. CDR3 nucleotides: TGTGCCAGCACCCTGGGACTAGCGGACAATGAGCAGTTCTTC. It is translated as CASTLGLADNEQFF.

Note on this clone: The identical CDR3 is also encoded by other nucleotide sequences in the sample. The V gene is TRBV4-2, the J gene TRBJ2-7; 8 positions match TRBD2. J gave up 1 base and V 0 bases, and 2 bases lay outside the gene matches. There are 15 residues in the CDR3. Per the germline V gene, CDR1 is LGHNA and CDR2 is YNFKEQ. The CDR3 loop reads CASSQEASGSYEQYF. CDR3 DNA: TGTGCCAGCAGCCAAGAGGCTAGCGGGTCCTACGAGCAGTACTTC.

This clone was seen a few times. This chain links TRBV5-5 with TRBJ2-5; 12 bases fit TRBD2. The CDR3 extends over 14 amino acids. The V gene's germline CDR1 is SGHKS and CDR2 YYEKEE (reference sequence). V lost 5 bases and J lost 5; bases outside the gene matches: 4. The CDR3 DNA reads as TGTGCCAGCAGGACTAGCGGGGGCGGGGAGACCCAGTACTTC. It translates to CASRTSGGGETQYF.

This sequence joins TRBV11-3 and TRBJ2-1; TRBD1 aligns across 9 bases. The CDR3 length is 15 residues. Germline CDR1 reads SGHNT; CDR2 reads YENEEA. Trimming at V came to 1 base and at J to 9 bases, leaving 7 bases not matched to a gene. CDR3 in amino acids: CASSLGGTGLSEQFF. The CDR3 DNA reads as TGTGCCAGCAGCTTAGGAGGGACAGGGCTCTCTGAGCAGTTCTTC.

The rearrangement joins TRBV5-1 to TRBJ2-7, with TRBD2 as a possible D gene (5 bases). Trimming removed 6 bases at V and 0 bases at J, with 16 bases between. This CDR3 is 15 amino acids long. The germline CDR1 and CDR2 sequences are SGHRS and YFSETQ. DNA of the CDR3: TGCGCCAGCACCCCGGGTTCCGGGATCTCCTACGAGCAGTACTTC. This translates into CASTPGSGISYEQYF.

This clone appeared once. The chain uses TRBV7-2 and TRBJ2-3, with 10 bases lining up with TRBD2. The junction had 5 bases not matched to a gene; V was cut back by 5 bases and J by 9 bases. Germline V gives CDR1 SGHTA, CDR2 FQGNSA. This CDR3 has 13 residues. The CDR3: CASSQTSGETQYF. The CDR3, as DNA: TGTGCCAGCAGCCAAACTAGCGGGGAAACGCAGTATTTT.

The gene calls are TRBV2 and TRBJ1-1; D not resolved. CDR1 and CDR2 (germline): SNHLY, FYNNEI. The CDR3 runs 14 residues. V dropped 1 base and J dropped 0 bases, with 6 bases sitting between them. This chain's CDR3 is CASSEESVNTEAFF. The DNA of the CDR3 is TGTGCCAGCAGTGAAGAGTCGGTGAACACTGAAGCTTTCTTT.

The rearrangement links TRBV9 to TRBJ2-1, with D possibly matching TRBD2 (5 bases). V gave up 4 bases and J gave up 0 bases, with 11 bases separating them. The CDR3 loop spans 15 amino acids. Germline CDR1 and CDR2: SGDLS and YYNGEE. CDR3 in DNA: TGTGCCAGCAGCCCGCGGCTAGCCTCCTACAATGAGCAGTTCTTC. Its protein is CASSPRLASYNEQFF.

This chain uses TRBV11-2 with TRBJ2-7; D may be TRBD2 (5 bases). The V end was cut by 8 bases, the J end by 2 bases, with 7 bases between. The CDR3 is 11 residues long. The germline V gene encodes CDR1 SGHAT and CDR2 FQNNGV. CDR3 in DNA: TGTGCCAGCGCTAGCACCTACGAGCAGTACTTC. Its translation is CASASTYEQYF.

The chain employs TRBV11-3 and TRBJ2-6, with a weak D call TRBD2 (5 bases). CDR1 is SGHNT and CDR2 is YENEEA in the germline V gene. This CDR3 region has 18 residues. V was cut by 4 bases and J by 2 bases, with 18 bases left in between. CDR3 DNA sequence: TGTGCCAGCAGCTCCCCGGACGGAGGAGGTGCTGGGGCCAACGTCCTGACTTTC. Protein sequence: CASSSPDGGGAGANVLTF.

V and J are TRBV5-1 and TRBJ1-2; TRBD1 might be the D (5 bases). Germline V gene lookup returns CDR1 SGHRS and CDR2 YFSETQ. The CDR3 spans 13 residues. V shed 6 bases and J shed 3 bases, with 12 bases lying between them. The DNA for the CDR3 is TGCGCCAGCAACACCGGGGGTGACTATGGCTACACCTTC. Translation gives CASNTGGDYGYTF.

The chain couples TRBV5-1 to TRBJ1-2; maybe TRBD1 (6 bases). Germline V gene sequence: CDR1 SGHRS, CDR2 YFSETQ. This CDR3 has 15 residues. The V end lost 3 bases, the J end lost 0 bases, and 12 bases lay between the germline ends. This CDR3 is CASSSIPGANYGYTF. CDR3 nucleotides: TGCGCCAGCAGCTCGATCCCAGGGGCTAACTATGGCTACACCTTC.

The genes are TRBV19 and TRBJ2-2, with a possible D match to TRBD2 (6 bases). V lost 7 bases, J lost 5 bases, and 11 bases lay in between. CDR1 and CDR2 (germline): LNHDA, SQIVND (reference sequence). CDR3 length equals 13 residues. CDR3 DNA: TGTGCCAGTACCATACGGGGGACCGGGGAGCTGTTTTTT. It yields the protein CASTIRGTGELFF.

The chain couples TRBV6-5 to TRBJ2-3; a possible D gene is TRBD2 (5 bases). With 6 bases removed from V and 2 bases from J, the gap between germline ends came to 12 bases. CDR3 length equals 14 residues. Germline-derived CDR1 and CDR2 are MNHEY and SVGAGI. The CDR3 DNA is TGTGCCAGCAGCCCGGGGATCCTCACAGATACGCAGTATTTT. Its translation is CASSPGILTDTQYF.

V gene TRBV5-4 combines with J gene TRBJ2-1, with 13 bases aligning to TRBD2. The CDR3 is made up of 16 amino acids. The germline V gene encodes CDR1 SGHNT and CDR2 YYREEE (reference sequence). J was trimmed by 6 bases and V by 4 bases; bases with no gene match: 7. CDR3 sequence: CASSRGLAGVGNEQFF. CDR3 nucleotide sequence: TGTGCCAGCAGCCGAGGACTAGCGGGAGTTGGCAATGAGCAGTTCTTC.